This T cell receptor beta chain stems from a study of blood T cells in healthy people across ages. Study-level results: Higher naive T cell percentage went strongly together with higher TCR beta diversity.

Then a second PCR, running roughly 7 to 11 cycles, was carried out with a sample-barcoded 5' primer and a J-beta primer mix. TCRdb ran MiXCR on the 5' RACE reads and lists one entry per CDR3 protein. Of 1.8 million or so distinct CDR3 sequences listed, roughly two fifths are singletons. This clonotype showed up just a few times. As yet, its antigen is unknown. V lost 5 bases, J lost 4 bases, and 7 bases stayed unmatched. There are 14 residues in the CDR3. Germline CDR1 and CDR2: SEHNR and FQNEAQ (reference sequence). V and J are TRBV7-9 and TRBJ2-5; 7 bases map to TRBD2. The sequence derives from a human donor in good health. Sequencing used blood. The CDR3 DNA is TGTGCCAGCAGCCCTCAAAGCGGGGTAGAGACCCAGTACTTC. Translation: CASSPQSGVETQYF. Drawing the rest from reference TRBV7-9 and TRBJ2-5, the complete variable domain is DTGVSQNPRHKITKRGQNVTFRCDPISEHNRLYWYRQTLGQGPEFLTYFQNEAQLEKSRLLSDRFSAERPKGSFSTLEIQRTEQGDSAMYLCASSPQSGVETQYFGPGTRLLVL.